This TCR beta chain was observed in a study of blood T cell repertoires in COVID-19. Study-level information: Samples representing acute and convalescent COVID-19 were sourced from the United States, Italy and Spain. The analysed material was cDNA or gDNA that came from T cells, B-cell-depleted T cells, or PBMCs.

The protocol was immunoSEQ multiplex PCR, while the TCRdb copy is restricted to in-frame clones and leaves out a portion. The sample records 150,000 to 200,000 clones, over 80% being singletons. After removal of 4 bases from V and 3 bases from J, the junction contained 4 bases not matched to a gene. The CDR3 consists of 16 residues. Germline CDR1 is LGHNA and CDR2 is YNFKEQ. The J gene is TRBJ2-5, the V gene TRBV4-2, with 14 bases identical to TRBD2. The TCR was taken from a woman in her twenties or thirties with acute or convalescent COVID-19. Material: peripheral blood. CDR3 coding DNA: TGTGCCAGCAGCCCAAGGGGACTAGCGGGAGAAGAGACCCAGTACTTC. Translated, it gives CASSPRGLAGEETQYF.